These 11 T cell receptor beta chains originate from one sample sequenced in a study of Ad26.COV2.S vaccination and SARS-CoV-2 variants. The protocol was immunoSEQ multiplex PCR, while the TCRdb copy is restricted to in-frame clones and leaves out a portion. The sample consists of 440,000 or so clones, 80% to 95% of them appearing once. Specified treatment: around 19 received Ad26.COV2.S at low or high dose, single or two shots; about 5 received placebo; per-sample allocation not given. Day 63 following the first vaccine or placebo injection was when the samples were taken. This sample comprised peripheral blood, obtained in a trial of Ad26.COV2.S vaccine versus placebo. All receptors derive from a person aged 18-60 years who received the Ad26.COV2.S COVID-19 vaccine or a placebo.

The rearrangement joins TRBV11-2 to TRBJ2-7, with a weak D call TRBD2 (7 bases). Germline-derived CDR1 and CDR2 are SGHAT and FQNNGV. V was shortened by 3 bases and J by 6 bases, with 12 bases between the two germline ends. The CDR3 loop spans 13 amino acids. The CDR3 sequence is CASSFGGQFEQYF. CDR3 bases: TGTGCCAGCAGCTTCGGGGGGCAGTTCGAGCAGTACTTC.

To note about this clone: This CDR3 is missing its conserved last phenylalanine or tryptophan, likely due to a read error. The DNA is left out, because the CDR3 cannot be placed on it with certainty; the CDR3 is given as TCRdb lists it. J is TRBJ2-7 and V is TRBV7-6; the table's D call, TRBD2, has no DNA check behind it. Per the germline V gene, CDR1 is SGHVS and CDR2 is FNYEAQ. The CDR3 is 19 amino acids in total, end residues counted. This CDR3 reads CASSPPGAGLLKLAGGPLT.

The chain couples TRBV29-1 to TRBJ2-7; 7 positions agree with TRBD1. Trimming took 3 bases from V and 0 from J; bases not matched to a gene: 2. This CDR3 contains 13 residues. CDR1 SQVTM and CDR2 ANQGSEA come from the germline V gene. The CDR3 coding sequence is TGCAGCGTTGAGAGACAGGGCTCCTACGAGCAGTACTTC. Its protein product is CSVERQGSYEQYF.

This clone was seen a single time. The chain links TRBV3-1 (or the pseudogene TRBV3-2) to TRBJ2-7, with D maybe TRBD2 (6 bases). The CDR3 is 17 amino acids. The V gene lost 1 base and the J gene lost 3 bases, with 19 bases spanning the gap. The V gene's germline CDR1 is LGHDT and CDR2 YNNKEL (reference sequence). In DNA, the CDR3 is TGTGCCAGCAGCCAAGGCCCGACGACGGGGGATAGCTACGAGCAGTACTTC. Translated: CASSQGPTTGDSYEQYF.

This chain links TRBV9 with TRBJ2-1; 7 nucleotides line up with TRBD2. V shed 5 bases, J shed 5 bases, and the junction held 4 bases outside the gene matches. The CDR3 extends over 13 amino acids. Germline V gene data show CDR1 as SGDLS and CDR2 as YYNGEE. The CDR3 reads CASSSSGHNEQFF. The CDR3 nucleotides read TGTGCCAGCAGTTCTAGCGGCCACAATGAGCAGTTCTTC. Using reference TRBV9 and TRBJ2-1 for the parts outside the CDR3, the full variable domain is DSGVTQTPKHLITATGQRVTLRCSPRSGDLSVYWYQQSLDQGLQFLIQYYNGEERAKGNILERFSAQQFPDLHSELNLSSLELGDSALYFCASSSSGHNEQFFGPGTRLTVL.

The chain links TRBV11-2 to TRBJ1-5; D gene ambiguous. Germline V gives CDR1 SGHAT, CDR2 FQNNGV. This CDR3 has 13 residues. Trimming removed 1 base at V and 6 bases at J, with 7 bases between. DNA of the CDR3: TGTGCCAGCAGCTTAGGTGGAGGTCAGCCCCAGCATTTT. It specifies CASSLGGGQPQHF.

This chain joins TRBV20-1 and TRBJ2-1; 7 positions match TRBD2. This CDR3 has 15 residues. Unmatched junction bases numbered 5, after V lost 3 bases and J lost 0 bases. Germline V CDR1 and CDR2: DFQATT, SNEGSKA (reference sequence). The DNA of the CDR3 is TGCAGTGCTAGTGGCGGGGGTGTCTCCTACAATGAGCAGTTCTTC. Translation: CSASGGGVSYNEQFF.

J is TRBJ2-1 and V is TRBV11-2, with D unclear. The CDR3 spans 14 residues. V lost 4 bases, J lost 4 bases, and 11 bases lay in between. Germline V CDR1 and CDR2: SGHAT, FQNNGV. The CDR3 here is CASSWGMIYNEQFF. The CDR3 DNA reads TGTGCCAGCAGCTGGGGTATGATTTACAATGAGCAGTTCTTC.

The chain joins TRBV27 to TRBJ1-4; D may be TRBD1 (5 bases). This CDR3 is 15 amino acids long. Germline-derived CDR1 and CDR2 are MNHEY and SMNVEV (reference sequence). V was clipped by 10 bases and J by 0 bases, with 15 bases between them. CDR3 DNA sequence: TGTGCCACACGACGTGACAGATCAACTAATGAAAAACTGTTTTTT. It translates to CATRRDRSTNEKLFF.

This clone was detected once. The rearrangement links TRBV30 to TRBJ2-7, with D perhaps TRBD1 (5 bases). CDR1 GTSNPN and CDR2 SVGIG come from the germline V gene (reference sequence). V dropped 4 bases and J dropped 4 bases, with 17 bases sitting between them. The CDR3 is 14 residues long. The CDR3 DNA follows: TGTGCCTGGACCTTAAGTGACAGAGATTACGAGCAGTACTTC. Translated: CAWTLSDRDYEQYF. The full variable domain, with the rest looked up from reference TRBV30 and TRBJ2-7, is SQTIHQWPATLVQPVGSPLSLECTVEGTSNPNLYWYRQAAGRGLQLLFYSVGIGQISSEVPQNLSASRPQDRQFILSSKKLLLSDSGFYLCAWTLSDRDYEQYFGPGTRLTVT.

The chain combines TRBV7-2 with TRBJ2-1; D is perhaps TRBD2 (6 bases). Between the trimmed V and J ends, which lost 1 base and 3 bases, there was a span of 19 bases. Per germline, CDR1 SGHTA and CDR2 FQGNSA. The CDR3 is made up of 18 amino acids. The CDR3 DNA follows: TGTGCCAGCAGCTTAGGCTCGGTAACGGGACTGTTCTACAATGAGCAGTTCTTC. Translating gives CASSLGSVTGLFYNEQFF.